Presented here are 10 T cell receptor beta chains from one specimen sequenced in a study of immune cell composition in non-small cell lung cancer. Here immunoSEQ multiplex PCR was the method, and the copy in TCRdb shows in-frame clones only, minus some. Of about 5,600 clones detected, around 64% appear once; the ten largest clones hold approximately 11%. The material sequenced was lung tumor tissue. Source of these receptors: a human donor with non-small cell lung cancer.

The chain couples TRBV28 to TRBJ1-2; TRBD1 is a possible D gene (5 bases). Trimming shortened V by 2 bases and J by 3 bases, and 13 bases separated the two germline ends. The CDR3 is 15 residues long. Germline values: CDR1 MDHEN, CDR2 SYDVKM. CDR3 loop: CASSLIQATHYGYTF. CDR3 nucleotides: TGTGCCAGCAGTTTAATACAGGCTACCCACTATGGCTACACCTTC.

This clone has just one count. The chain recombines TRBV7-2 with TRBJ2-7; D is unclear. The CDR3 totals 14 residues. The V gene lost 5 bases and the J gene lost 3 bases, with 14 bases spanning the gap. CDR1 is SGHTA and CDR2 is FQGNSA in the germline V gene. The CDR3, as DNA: TGTGCCAGCAGCCCCCCTAGGCGGCTCTACGAGCAGTACTTC. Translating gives CASSPPRRLYEQYF.

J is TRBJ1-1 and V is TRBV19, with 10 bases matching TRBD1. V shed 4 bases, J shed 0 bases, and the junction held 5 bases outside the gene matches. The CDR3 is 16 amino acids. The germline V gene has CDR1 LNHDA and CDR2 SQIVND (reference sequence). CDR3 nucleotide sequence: TGTGCCAGTAGTACCCCGACAGGGGGCATGAACACTGAAGCTTTCTTT. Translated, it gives CASSTPTGGMNTEAFF.

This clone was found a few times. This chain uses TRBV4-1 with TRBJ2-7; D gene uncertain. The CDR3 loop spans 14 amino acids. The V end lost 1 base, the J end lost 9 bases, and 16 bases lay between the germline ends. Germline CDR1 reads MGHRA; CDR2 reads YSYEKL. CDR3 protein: CASSQVGRPEMQYF. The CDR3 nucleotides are TGCGCCAGCAGCCAAGTGGGCAGGCCCGAGATGCAGTACTTC.

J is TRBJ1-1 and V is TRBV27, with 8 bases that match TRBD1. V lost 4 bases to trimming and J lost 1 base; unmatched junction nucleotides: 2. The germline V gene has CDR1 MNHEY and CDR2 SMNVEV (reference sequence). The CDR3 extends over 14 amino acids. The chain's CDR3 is CASSWDRRNTEAFF. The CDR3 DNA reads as TGTGCCAGCAGTTGGGACAGGAGGAACACTGAAGCTTTCTTT.

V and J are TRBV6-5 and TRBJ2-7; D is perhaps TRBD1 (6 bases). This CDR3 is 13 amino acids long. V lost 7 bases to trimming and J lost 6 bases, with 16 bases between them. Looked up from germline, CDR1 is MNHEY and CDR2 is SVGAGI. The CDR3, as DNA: TGTGCCAGCAAGGGGACAAAAGTACGCGAGCAGTACTTC. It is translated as CASKGTKVREQYF.

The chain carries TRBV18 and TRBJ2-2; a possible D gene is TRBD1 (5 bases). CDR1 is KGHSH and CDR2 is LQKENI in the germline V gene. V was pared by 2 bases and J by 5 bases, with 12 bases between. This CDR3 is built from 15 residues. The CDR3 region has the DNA TGTGCCAGCTCACCAAGTCGGACACGGACCGGGGAGCTGTTTTTT. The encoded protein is CASSPSRTRTGELFF.

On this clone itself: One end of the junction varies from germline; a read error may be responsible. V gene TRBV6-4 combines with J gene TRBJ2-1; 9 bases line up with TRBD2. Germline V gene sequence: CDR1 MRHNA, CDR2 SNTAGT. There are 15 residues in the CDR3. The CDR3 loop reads CASSDYAGGLGEQFF. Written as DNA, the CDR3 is TGTGCCAGCAGCGACTATGCGGGGGGGTTAGGTGAGCAGTTCTTC.

The CDR3 region is CASSPVLAGRETQYF. The CDR3 nucleotides are TGTGCCAGCAGTCCGGTATTGGCAGGGCGCGAGACCCAGTACTTC. The chain uses TRBV28 and TRBJ2-5; D is perhaps TRBD1 (5 bases). There are 15 residues in the CDR3. The germline V gene encodes CDR1 MDHEN and CDR2 SYDVKM. Trimming shortened V by 5 bases and J by 5 bases, and 18 bases separated the two germline ends.

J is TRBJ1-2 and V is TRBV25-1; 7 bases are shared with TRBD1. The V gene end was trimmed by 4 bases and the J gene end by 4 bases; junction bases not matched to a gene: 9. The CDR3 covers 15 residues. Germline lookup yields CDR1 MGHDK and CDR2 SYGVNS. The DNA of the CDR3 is TGTGCCAGCAGTGCGACAGGGCTTATCCGCTATGGCTACACCTTC. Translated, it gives CASSATGLIRYGYTF.